This record looks at one TCR beta chain sequence and its context. CDR3 length: 13 residues. Deletions cut 0 bases from V and 4 bases from J, with 7 bases between. CDR1 and CDR2 from the germline V gene are LNHNV and YYDKDF (reference sequence). The sample originates from a study of T cell responses to AZD1222 COVID-19 vaccine. The table came from immunoSEQ multiplex PCR; TCRdb's copy has only in-frame clones and leaves some out. The repertoire holds roughly 150,000 clones, with 89% as singletons. The receptor comes from an adult in good health. This specimen was peripheral blood, taken on day 0 of AZD1222 vaccination. J is TRBJ2-7 and V is TRBV15; no clear D gene. The CDR3 region is CATSREPLYEQYF. The CDR3 DNA sequence: TGTGCCACCAGCAGAGAGCCCCTTTACGAGCAGTACTTC.